The TCR beta chain under discussion was sequenced for a study of Tregs in tolerant kidney transplant recipients. Across the whole study: The nonmyeloablative bone marrow transplants came from related graft donors, with transient mixed chimerism.

Looked up from germline, CDR1 is SGHRS and CDR2 is YFSETQ. The V end was cut by 7 bases, the J end by 1 base, with 13 bases between. CDR3 size: 14 residues. Using immunoSEQ multiplex PCR, the repertoire was profiled, and TCRdb retains in-frame clones only, with some absent. Among around 78,000 clones listed, under 95% were seen once. The sequences come from Tregs from blood, collected before the transplant. This clonotype originated in a human donor who received a combined kidney and bone marrow transplant. This chain joins TRBV5-1 and TRBJ2-3; tentatively, D is TRBD2 (6 bases). Here the CDR3 reads CASRAGWRTDTQYF. The CDR3 DNA reads as TGCGCCAGCCGGGCGGGATGGCGCACAGATACGCAGTATTTT.